Below are 17 T cell receptor beta chains sequenced from a single sample in a study of graft-versus-host responses after intestinal transplantation. Once graft tissue had been processed, intraepithelial and lamina propria lymphocytes were released. Only in-frame clones appear in the TCRdb table, and some are missing; sequencing was by immunoSEQ multiplex PCR. The repertoire holds about 20,000 clones, approximately 79% seen once, with less than 10% in the top ten. The specimen comprised ileum tissue, sampled about 3 weeks after intestinal transplant. The receptors derive from a human patient who received an intestinal transplant, so some T cells may come from the graft donor.

This chain joins TRBV5-1 and TRBJ2-7; tentatively, D is TRBD1 (6 bases). The V gene lost 2 bases and the J gene lost 2 bases, with 11 bases spanning the gap. The V gene's germline CDR1 is SGHRS and CDR2 YFSETQ. This CDR3 spans 14 amino acids. The CDR3 nucleotides read TGCGCCAGCAGCTTCGAGACAGGAACCTACGAGCAGTACTTC. This encodes CASSFETGTYEQYF.

The rearrangement joins TRBV30 to TRBJ2-7; the D is unclear. Trimming shortened V by 2 bases and J by 0 bases, and 11 bases separated the two germline ends. Germline V CDR1 and CDR2: GTSNPN, SVGIG (reference sequence). The CDR3 extends over 14 amino acids. CDR3 protein: CAWSSGGGSYEQYF. CDR3 coding DNA: TGTGCCTGGAGTTCTGGCGGCGGCTCCTACGAGCAGTACTTC.

This clone was observed a few times. The rearrangement links TRBV30 to TRBJ1-1; D not resolved. The CDR3 loop spans 12 amino acids. V was cut by 2 bases and J by 1 base, with 5 bases left in between. The germline gives CDR1 GTSNPN, CDR2 SVGIG (reference sequence). DNA for the CDR3: TGTGCCTGGAGTCACGGGAACACTGAAGCTTTCTTT. Translated: CAWSHGNTEAFF.

This sequence joins TRBV5-4 and TRBJ2-3; 11 bases match TRBD1. V lost 4 bases to trimming and J lost 2 bases; unmatched junction nucleotides: 9. The CDR3 spans 17 residues. Per germline, CDR1 SGHNT and CDR2 YYREEE (reference sequence). The CDR3 nucleotides read TGTGCCAGCAGCCGGACAGGGGGCCTTCTCTCCACAGATACGCAGTATTTT. It specifies CASSRTGGLLSTDTQYF.

This clone was counted between two and nine times. This sequence joins TRBV30 and TRBJ2-7, with 7 bases fitting TRBD2. The CDR3 extends over 13 amino acids. Looked up from germline, CDR1 is GTSNPN and CDR2 is SVGIG (reference sequence). V lost 5 bases, J lost 2 bases, and 6 bases stayed unmatched. CDR3 protein: CAWLRDYTYEQYF. In DNA, the CDR3 is TGTGCCTGGCTCCGGGACTACACCTACGAGCAGTACTTC.

CDR3 DNA sequence: TGTGCCAGCAGTGAAAGCGGGGGAGACACTGAAGCTTTCTTT. This translates into CASSESGGDTEAFF. V is TRBV6-1 and J is TRBJ1-1; D possibly corresponds to TRBD1 (5 bases). This CDR3 contains 14 residues. V was trimmed by 2 bases and J by 3 bases, leaving 10 bases between them. Germline values: CDR1 MNHNS, CDR2 SASEGT.

The chain links TRBV7-2 to TRBJ2-3, with D uncertain. Between the trimmed V and J ends, which lost 2 bases and 2 bases, there was a span of 8 bases. There are 14 residues in the CDR3. CDR1 and CDR2 (germline): SGHTA, FQGNSA. The CDR3 nucleotides are TGTGCCAGCAGCTTAAAGCTTATCACAGATACGCAGTATTTT. It codes for CASSLKLITDTQYF.

The chain uses TRBV6-5 and TRBJ2-7, with a tentative D call TRBD1 (5 bases). The germline V gene encodes CDR1 MNHEY and CDR2 SVGAGI. V was pared by 0 bases and J by 6 bases, with 9 bases between. This CDR3 is built from 13 residues. CDR3 residues: CASSYSRQGEQYF. The CDR3 DNA follows: TGTGCCAGCAGTTACTCGAGGCAGGGCGAGCAGTACTTC.

This chain connects TRBV7-2 to TRBJ2-3; possibly TRBD2 for D (7 bases). Germline CDR1 reads SGHTA; CDR2 reads FQGNSA. This CDR3 is 16 amino acids long. The V end was cut by 1 base, the J end by 8 bases, with 19 bases between. CDR3 in amino acids: CASSLVFRGGAGTQYF. CDR3 DNA: TGTGCCAGCAGCTTAGTTTTTAGGGGGGGCGCGGGTACGCAGTATTTT.

This clone was recorded a few times. The chain links TRBV19 to TRBJ1-3; TRBD1 matches 9 bases. This CDR3 spans 12 amino acids. Germline-derived CDR1 and CDR2 are LNHDA and SQIVND (reference sequence). V was clipped by 9 bases and J by 9 bases; unmatched bases: 6. The CDR3 coding sequence is TGTGCCAGCGGACAGGGGTTGGTCACCATATATTTT. Protein product: CASGQGLVTIYF. The full variable domain, completed using reference TRBV19 and TRBJ1-3, is DGGITQSPKYLFRKEGQNVTLSCEQNLNHDAMYWYRQDPGQGLRLIYYSQIVNDFQKGDIAEGYSVSREKKESFPLTVTSAQKNPTAFYLCASGQGLVTIYFGEGSWLTVV.

This clone was counted once. The rearrangement links TRBV5-4 to TRBJ2-7; 9 positions agree with TRBD2. The CDR3 runs to 14 residues. The germline gives CDR1 SGHNT, CDR2 YYREEE (reference sequence). V lost 4 bases, J lost 3 bases, and 5 bases stayed unmatched. CDR3 nucleotide sequence: TGTGCCAGCAGCGATAGCGGGAGAAGCTACGAGCAGTACTTC. Translated, it gives CASSDSGRSYEQYF. Complete variable domain (other parts from reference TRBV5-4 and TRBJ2-7): ETGVTQSPTHLIKTRGQQVTLRCSSQSGHNTVSWYQQALGQGPQFIFQYYREEENGRGNFPPRFSGLQFPNYSSELNVNALELDDSALYLCASSDSGRSYEQYFGPGTRLTVT.

Judged by abundance, this clone is medium-sized (0.01 to 0.1%). V usage is TRBV10-3 and J usage is TRBJ2-7, with TRBD1 as a possible D gene (5 bases). This CDR3 is 12 amino acids long. The V end was cut by 4 bases, the J end by 4 bases, with 8 bases between. Germline assignment: CDR1 ENHRY and CDR2 SYGVKD. CDR3 loop: CAISVGDYEQYF. As DNA, the CDR3 is TGTGCCATCAGTGTAGGGGATTACGAGCAGTACTTC.

This clone appeared a few times. A read error is likely here: a far larger clone is one base away. The sample carries other DNA sequences with the same CDR3. DNA of the CDR3: TGCGCCAGCAGCCAAGAGGACTTTTTAGCCTACGAGCAGTACTTC. Its translation: CASSQEDFLAYEQYF. The genes are TRBV4-1 and TRBJ2-7, with D tentatively TRBD2 (5 bases). Germline values: CDR1 MGHRA, CDR2 YSYEKL. The CDR3 contains 15 residues. The germline V and J ends were trimmed by 0 bases and 2 bases, with 11 bases remaining between them.

In nucleotides, the CDR3 is TGTGCCAGCAGCCCCGATCTAGCGTCAGATACGCAGTATTTT. Translated, it gives CASSPDLASDTQYF. The chain joins TRBV7-2 to TRBJ2-3; tentatively, D is TRBD2 (6 bases). Germline loops: CDR1 SGHTA, CDR2 FQGNSA. The CDR3 covers 14 residues. V gave up 5 bases and J gave up 4 bases, with 13 bases separating them. Full variable domain (outside the CDR3, taken from reference TRBV7-2 and TRBJ2-3): GAGVSQSPSNKVTEKGKDVELRCDPISGHTALYWYRQSLGQGLEFLIYFQGNSAPDKSGLPSDRFSAERTGGSVSTLTIQRTQQEDSAVYLCASSPDLASDTQYFGPGTRLTVL.

The chain uses TRBV7-8 and TRBJ2-4, with 10 positions matching TRBD2. The V and J ends lost 5 bases and 5 bases, in that order; junction bases with no gene match: 3. Germline V CDR1 and CDR2: SGHVS, FQNEAQ. CDR3 length: 14 residues. CDR3 protein: CASSPGLAENIQYF. The CDR3 DNA sequence: TGTGCCAGCAGCCCCGGACTAGCGGAAAACATTCAGTACTTC.

CDR3 sequence reads: CASGWGPVDEQYF. The DNA of the CDR3 is TGTGCCAGCGGGTGGGGGCCCGTTGACGAGCAGTACTTC. The rearrangement links TRBV7-2 to TRBJ2-7; maybe TRBD1 (6 bases). CDR1 and CDR2 from the germline V gene are SGHTA and FQGNSA. This CDR3 contains 13 residues. Between the trimmed V and J ends, which lost 8 bases and 5 bases, there was a span of 16 bases.

This sequence joins TRBV5-1 and TRBJ2-7; perhaps TRBD1 as D (5 bases). From germline, CDR1 is SGHRS and CDR2 YFSETQ. V lost 4 bases to trimming and J lost 0 bases, with 14 bases between them. The length of the CDR3 is 15 residues. CDR3 bases: TGCGCCAGCAGCCTTCATCCCGACAGCTCCTACGAGCAGTACTTC. It translates to CASSLHPDSSYEQYF.